This TCR beta chain appears in the sequencing data of a study of blood T cell repertoires in COVID-19. Study context: Samples came from the United States, Italy and Spain, spanning acute and convalescent COVID-19.

Participants were aged about 18 to 90 years, lived in 24 US areas, and enrolled virtually. Membership in each cohort depended on participant-reported clinical history. Donors in Cohort 3 counted as recovered after two negative PCRs, clearance, or symptom resolution. Germline V gene lookup returns CDR1 LGHNA and CDR2 YSLEER. V was shortened by 0 bases and J by 6 bases, with 11 bases between the two germline ends. The CDR3 consists of 15 residues. Here immunoSEQ multiplex PCR was the method, and the copy in TCRdb shows in-frame clones only, minus some. The repertoire consists of 200,000 or so clones, with 88% occurring once and the leading ten covering around 2.7%.

This chain links TRBV4-3 with TRBJ1-4; no clear D gene. The sequence derives from a woman in her thirties who had recovered from COVID-19. Sequenced sample: PBMCs or T cells enriched from blood (not recorded which). The CDR3 loop is CASSQEASRDEKLFF. The CDR3, as DNA: TGCGCCAGCAGCCAAGAGGCCTCCCGGGATGAAAAACTGTTTTTT.